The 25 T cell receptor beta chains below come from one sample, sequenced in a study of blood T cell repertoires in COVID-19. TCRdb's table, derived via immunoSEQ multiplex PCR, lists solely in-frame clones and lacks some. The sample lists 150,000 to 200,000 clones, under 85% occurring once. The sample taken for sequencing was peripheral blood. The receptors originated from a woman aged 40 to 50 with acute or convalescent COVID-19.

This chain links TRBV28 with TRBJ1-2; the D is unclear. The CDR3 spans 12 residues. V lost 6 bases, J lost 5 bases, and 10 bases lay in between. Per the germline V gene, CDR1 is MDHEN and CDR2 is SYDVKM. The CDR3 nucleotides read TGTGCCAGCAGCATAGGAGGATATGGCTACACCTTC. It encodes CASSIGGYGYTF.

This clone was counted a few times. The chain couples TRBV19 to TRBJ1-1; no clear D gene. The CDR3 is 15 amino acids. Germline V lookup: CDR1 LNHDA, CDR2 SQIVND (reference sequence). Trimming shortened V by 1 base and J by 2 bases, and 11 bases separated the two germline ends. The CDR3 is CASSIATMPNTEAFF. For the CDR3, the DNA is TGTGCCAGTAGTATAGCGACAATGCCCAACACTGAAGCTTTCTTT.

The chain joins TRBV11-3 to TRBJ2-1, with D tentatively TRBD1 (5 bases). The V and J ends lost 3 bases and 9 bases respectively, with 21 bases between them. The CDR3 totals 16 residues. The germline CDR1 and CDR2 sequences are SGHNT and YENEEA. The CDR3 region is CASSFTDTRGSVEQFF. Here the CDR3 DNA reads TGTGCCAGCAGCTTCACCGACACAAGGGGCAGCGTTGAGCAGTTCTTC.

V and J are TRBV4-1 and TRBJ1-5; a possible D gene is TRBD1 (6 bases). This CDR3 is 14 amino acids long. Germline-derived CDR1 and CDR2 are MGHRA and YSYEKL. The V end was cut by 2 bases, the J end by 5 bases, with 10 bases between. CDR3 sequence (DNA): TGCGCCAGCAGCCAAAGAGGGGGAGATCAGCCCCAGCATTTT. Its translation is CASSQRGGDQPQHF.

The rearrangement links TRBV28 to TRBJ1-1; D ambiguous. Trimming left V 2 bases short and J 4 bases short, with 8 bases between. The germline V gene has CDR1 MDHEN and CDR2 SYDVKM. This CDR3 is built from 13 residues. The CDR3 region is CASSLLEATEAFF. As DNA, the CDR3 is TGTGCCAGCAGTTTACTTGAAGCCACTGAAGCTTTCTTT.

The CDR3 spells CASSSTGGLNTEAFF. CDR3 coding DNA: TGTGCCAGCAGCTCGACAGGGGGATTGAACACTGAAGCTTTCTTT. The rearrangement links TRBV7-9 to TRBJ1-1; 9 bases are shared with TRBD1. The CDR3 totals 15 residues. V lost 4 bases, J lost 0 bases, and 3 bases stayed unmatched. Germline V gives CDR1 SEHNR, CDR2 FQNEAQ (reference sequence).

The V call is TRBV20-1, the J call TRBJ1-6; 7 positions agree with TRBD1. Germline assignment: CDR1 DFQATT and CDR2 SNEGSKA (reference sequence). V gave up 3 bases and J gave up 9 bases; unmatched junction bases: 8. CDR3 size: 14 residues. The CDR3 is CSASSTGVGSPLHF. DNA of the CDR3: TGCAGTGCTAGTTCCACAGGGGTCGGTTCACCCCTCCACTTT.

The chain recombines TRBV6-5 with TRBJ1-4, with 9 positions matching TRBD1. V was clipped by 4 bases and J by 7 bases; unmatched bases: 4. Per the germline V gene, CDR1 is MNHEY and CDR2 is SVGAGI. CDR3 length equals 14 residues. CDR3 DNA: TGTGCCAGCAGTTGGACAGGGGTCGGTGAAAAACTGTTTTTT. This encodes CASSWTGVGEKLFF.

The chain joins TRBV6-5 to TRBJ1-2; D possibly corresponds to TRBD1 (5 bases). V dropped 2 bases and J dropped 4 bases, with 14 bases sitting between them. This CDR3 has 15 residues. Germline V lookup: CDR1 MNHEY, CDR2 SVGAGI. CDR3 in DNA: TGTGCCAGCAGTTACGCAGGGTGGGCCTCCTATGGCTACACCTTC. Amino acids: CASSYAGWASYGYTF.

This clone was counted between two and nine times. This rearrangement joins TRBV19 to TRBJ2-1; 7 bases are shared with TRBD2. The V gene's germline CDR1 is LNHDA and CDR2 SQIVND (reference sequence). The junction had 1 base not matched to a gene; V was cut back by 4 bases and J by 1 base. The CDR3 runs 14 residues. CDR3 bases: TGTGCCAGTAGTACCGGGGGGTCCTACAATGAGCAGTTCTTC. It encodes CASSTGGSYNEQFF.

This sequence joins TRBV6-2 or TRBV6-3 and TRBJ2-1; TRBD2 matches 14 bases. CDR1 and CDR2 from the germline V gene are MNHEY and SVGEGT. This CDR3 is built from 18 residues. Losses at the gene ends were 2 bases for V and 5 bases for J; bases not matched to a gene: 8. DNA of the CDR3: TGTGCCAGCAGTTACAGGGGGACTAGCGGGAGAGCTGACAATGAGCAGTTCTTC. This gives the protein CASSYRGTSGRADNEQFF.

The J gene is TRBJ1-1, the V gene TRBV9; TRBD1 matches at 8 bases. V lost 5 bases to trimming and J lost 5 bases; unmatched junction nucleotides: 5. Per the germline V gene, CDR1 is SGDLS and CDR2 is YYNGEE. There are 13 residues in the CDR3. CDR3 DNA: TGTGCCAGCAGGAGACAGGGGAGGACTGAAGCTTTCTTT. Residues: CASRRQGRTEAFF.

The CDR3 DNA follows: TGTGCCTGGGGACTTGGGACAGGGTACAATGAGCAGTTCTTC. Amino acids: CAWGLGTGYNEQFF. The rearrangement links TRBV30 to TRBJ2-1; TRBD1 matches 9 bases. CDR3 length equals 14 residues. V gave up 5 bases and J gave up 4 bases; unmatched junction bases: 6. CDR1 is GTSNPN and CDR2 is SVGIG in the germline V gene (reference sequence).

The CDR3 reads CASSPGSGSVRNEQFF. In nucleotides, the CDR3 is TGTGCCAGCAGCCCAGGGAGCGGGAGTGTCAGAAATGAGCAGTTCTTC. The rearrangement uses TRBV5-4 and TRBJ2-1; the match to TRBD2 covers 8 bases. The ends lost 4 bases at V and 7 bases at J; junction bases unmatched: 13. Germline V gene data show CDR1 as SGHNT and CDR2 as YYREEE (reference sequence). The CDR3 is made up of 16 amino acids.

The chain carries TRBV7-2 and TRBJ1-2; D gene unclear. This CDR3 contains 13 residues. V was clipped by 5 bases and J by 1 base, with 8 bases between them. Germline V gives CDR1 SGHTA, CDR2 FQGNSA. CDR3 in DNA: TGTGCCAGCAGCCGCACTAGTAACTATGGCTACACCTTC. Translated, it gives CASSRTSNYGYTF.

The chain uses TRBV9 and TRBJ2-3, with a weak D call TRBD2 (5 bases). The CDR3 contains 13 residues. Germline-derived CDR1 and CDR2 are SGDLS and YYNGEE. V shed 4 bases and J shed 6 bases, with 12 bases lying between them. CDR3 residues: CASSPRTGDTQYF. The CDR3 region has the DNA TGTGCCAGCAGCCCAAGAACGGGGGATACGCAGTATTTT.

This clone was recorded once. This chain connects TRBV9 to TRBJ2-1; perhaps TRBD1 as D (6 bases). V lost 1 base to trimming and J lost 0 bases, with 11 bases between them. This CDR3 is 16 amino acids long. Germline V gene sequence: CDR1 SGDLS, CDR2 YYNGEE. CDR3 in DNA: TGTGCCAGCAGCGTACCCTCAGGGGTCTCCTACAATGAGCAGTTCTTC. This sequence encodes CASSVPSGVSYNEQFF. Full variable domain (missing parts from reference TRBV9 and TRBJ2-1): DSGVTQTPKHLITATGQRVTLRCSPRSGDLSVYWYQQSLDQGLQFLIQYYNGEERAKGNILERFSAQQFPDLHSELNLSSLELGDSALYFCASSVPSGVSYNEQFFGPGTRLTVL.

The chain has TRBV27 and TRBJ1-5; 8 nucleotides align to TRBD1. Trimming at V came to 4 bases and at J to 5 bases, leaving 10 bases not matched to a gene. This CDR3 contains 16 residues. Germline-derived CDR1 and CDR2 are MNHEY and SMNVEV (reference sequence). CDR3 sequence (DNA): TGTGCCAGCAGTTCCGAATTGACAGGGGACCATCAGCCCCAGCATTTT. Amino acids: CASSSELTGDHQPQHF.

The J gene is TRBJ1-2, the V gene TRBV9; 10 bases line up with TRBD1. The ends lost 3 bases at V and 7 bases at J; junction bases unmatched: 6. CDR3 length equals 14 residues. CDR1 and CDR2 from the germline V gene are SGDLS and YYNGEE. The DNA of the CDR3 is TGTGCCAGCAGCGCCAGACAGGGGGCGGGTGGCTACACCTTC. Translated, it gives CASSARQGAGGYTF. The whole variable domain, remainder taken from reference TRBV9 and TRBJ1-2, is DSGVTQTPKHLITATGQRVTLRCSPRSGDLSVYWYQQSLDQGLQFLIQYYNGEERAKGNILERFSAQQFPDLHSELNLSSLELGDSALYFCASSARQGAGGYTFGSGTRLTVV.

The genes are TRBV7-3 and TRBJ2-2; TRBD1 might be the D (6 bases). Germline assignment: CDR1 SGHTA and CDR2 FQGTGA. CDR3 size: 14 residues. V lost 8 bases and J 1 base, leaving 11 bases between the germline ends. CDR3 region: CASGRTENTGELFF. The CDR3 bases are TGTGCCAGCGGAAGGACAGAGAACACCGGGGAGCTGTTTTTT.

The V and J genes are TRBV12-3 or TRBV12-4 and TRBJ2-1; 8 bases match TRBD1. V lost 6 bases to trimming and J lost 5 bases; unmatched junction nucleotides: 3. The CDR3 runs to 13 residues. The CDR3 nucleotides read TGTGCCAGCAGCGGACAGGGAGACAATGAGCAGTTCTTC. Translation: CASSGQGDNEQFF.

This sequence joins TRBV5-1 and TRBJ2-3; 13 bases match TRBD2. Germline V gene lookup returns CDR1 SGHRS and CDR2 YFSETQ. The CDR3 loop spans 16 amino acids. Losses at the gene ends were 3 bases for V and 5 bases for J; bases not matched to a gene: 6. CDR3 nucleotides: TGCGCCAGCAGCTCCGGACTAGCGGGAGAAGGAGATACGCAGTATTTT. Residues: CASSSGLAGEGDTQYF. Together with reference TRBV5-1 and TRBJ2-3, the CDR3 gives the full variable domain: KAGVTQTPRYLIKTRGQQVTLSCSPISGHRSVSWYQQTPGQGLQFLFEYFSETQRNKGNFPGRFSGRQFSNSRSEMNVSTLELGDSALYLCASSSGLAGEGDTQYFGPGTRLTVL.

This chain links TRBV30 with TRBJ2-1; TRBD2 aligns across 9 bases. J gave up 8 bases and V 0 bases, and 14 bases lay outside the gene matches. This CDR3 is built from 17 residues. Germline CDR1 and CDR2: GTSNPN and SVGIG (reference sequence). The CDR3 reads CAWSVPWASGNGDEQFF. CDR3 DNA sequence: TGTGCCTGGAGTGTGCCTTGGGCTAGCGGGAATGGTGATGAGCAGTTCTTC.

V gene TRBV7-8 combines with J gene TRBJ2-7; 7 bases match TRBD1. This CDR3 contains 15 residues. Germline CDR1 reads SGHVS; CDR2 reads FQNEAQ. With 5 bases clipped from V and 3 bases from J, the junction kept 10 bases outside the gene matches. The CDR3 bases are TGTGCCAGCAGCCCATACCCGGGACAGTACTACGAGCAGTACTTC. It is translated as CASSPYPGQYYEQYF.

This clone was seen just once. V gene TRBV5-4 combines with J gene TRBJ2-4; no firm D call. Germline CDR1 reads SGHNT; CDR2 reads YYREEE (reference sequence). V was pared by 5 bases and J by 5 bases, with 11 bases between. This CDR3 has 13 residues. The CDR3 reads CASRSGSENIQYF. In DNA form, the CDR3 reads TGTGCCAGCAGATCCGGGTCGGAAAACATTCAGTACTTC. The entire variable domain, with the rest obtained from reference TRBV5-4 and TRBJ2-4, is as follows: ETGVTQSPTHLIKTRGQQVTLRCSSQSGHNTVSWYQQALGQGPQFIFQYYREEENGRGNFPPRFSGLQFPNYSSELNVNALELDDSALYLCASRSGSENIQYFGAGTRLSVL.